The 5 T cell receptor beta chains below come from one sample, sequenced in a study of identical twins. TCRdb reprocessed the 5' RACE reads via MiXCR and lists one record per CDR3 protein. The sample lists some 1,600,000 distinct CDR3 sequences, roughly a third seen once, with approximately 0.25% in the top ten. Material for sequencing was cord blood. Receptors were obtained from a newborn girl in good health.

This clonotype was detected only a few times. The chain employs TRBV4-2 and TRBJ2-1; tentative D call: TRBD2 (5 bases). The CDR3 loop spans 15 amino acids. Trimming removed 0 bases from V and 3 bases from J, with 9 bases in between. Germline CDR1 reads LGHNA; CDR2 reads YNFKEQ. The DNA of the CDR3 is TGTGCCAGCAGCCAAGATTACGGGGACTACAATGAGCAGTTCTTC. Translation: CASSQDYGDYNEQFF.

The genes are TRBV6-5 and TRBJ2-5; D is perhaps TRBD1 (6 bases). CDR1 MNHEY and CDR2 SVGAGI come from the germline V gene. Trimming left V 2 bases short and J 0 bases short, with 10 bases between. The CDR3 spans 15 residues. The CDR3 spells CASSYGGHYQETQYF. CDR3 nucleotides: TGTGCCAGCAGTTACGGGGGCCACTACCAAGAGACCCAGTACTTC.

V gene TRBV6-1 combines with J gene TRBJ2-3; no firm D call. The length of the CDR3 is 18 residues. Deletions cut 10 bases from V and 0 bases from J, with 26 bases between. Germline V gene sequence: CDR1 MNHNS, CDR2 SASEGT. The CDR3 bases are TGTGCCATCCAGCCCCCGCGTAGGGCCACTTCTAGCACAGATACGCAGTATTTT. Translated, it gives CAIQPPRRATSSTDTQYF.

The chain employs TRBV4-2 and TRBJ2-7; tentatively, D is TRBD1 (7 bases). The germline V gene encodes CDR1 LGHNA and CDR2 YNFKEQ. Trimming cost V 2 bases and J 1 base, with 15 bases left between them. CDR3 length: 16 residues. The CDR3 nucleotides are TGTGCCAGCAGCCAACCGGGGCAGGGGGGATCCTACGAGCAGTACTTC. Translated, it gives CASSQPGQGGSYEQYF.

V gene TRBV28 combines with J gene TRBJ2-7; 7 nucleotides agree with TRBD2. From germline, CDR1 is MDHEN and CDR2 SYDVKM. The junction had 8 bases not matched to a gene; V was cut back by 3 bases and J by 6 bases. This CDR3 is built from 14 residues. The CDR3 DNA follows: TGTGCCAGCAGTTTGGCTAGCGGTAAGGGCGAGCAGTACTTC. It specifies CASSLASGKGEQYF.